One and the same sample provided the 2 T cell receptor beta chains below, sequenced in a study of shared clonotypes between healthy human individuals. Using immunoSEQ multiplex PCR, the repertoire was profiled, and TCRdb retains in-frame clones only, with some absent. The repertoire holds approximately 710,000 clones, with 90% as singletons. What was sequenced was memory CD8+ T cells from PBMCs. Subset of the sample: CD45RO+ cells pooled with CCR7-negative TemRA cells. The source is a man between 18 and 29 years old in good health. Some clones in this sample may be carry-over from other donors' samples.

The CDR3 here is CASSEVATREGYTF. Here the CDR3 DNA reads TGTGCCAGCAGTGAAGTGGCGACCCGTGAGGGCTACACCTTC. This chain joins TRBV2 and TRBJ1-2, with D unresolved. CDR3 length: 14 residues. V shed 1 base and J shed 8 bases, with 14 bases lying between them. CDR1 and CDR2 from the germline V gene are SNHLY and FYNNEI. The variable domain in full, completed from reference TRBV2 and TRBJ1-2, reads EPEVTQTPSHQVTQMGQEVILRCVPISNHLYFYWYRQILGQKVEFLVSFYNNEISEKSEIFDDQFSVERPDGSNFTLKIRSTKLEDSAMYFCASSEVATREGYTFGSGTRLTVV.

V gene TRBV4-2 combines with J gene TRBJ2-7, with 7 positions matching TRBD2. The V and J ends lost 0 bases and 5 bases, in that order; junction bases with no gene match: 10. Germline assignment: CDR1 LGHNA and CDR2 YNFKEQ. The CDR3 loop spans 16 amino acids. CDR3 in DNA: TGTGCCAGCAGCCAAGATCCCGCGGGAGAACAGGACGAGCAGTACTTC. Residues: CASSQDPAGEQDEQYF.